One T cell receptor beta chain is described in this entry. The data were taken from a study of a mutant IDH1 vaccine in newly diagnosed glioma. The V and J ends lost 4 bases and 2 bases, in that order; junction bases with no gene match: 4. There are 15 residues in the CDR3. Germline CDR1 is LNHDA and CDR2 is SQIVND (reference sequence). Clones were read by immunoSEQ multiplex PCR, and TCRdb kept only the in-frame ones, dropping some. The sample has over 75,000 clones; around 80% are singletons. Time point here: baseline, week 1 (first vaccination visit). The sample's treatment: pre-vaccination baseline after standard-of-care therapy.

Sequenced here: PBMCs, sampled from a glioma patient treated with radiotherapy, temozolomide or both. The sequence was obtained from a man aged 35-49 years with glioma. The rearrangement links TRBV19 to TRBJ2-2; 7 positions match TRBD1. The CDR3 sequence: CASSKQGLNTGELFF. The CDR3 DNA follows: TGTGCCAGTAGTAAACAGGGGCTAAACACCGGGGAGCTGTTTTTT.